This is a list of T cell receptor beta chains from one sample in a study of graft-versus-host responses after intestinal transplantation. Assay used: immunoSEQ multiplex PCR; TCRdb lists only in-frame clones, some missing. Of about 7,000 clones listed, 25% to 40% were seen once; the top ten hold over 5.5%. The specimen was alloreactive CD8+ T cells from a mixed lymphocyte reaction culture, collected before transplantation. Receptors originate from a human patient who was an organ donor for intestinal transplantation. CDR3s include the opening cysteine and the closing phenylalanine or tryptophan. Each record gives: V gene, CDR3 protein.

TRBV12-5	CASAWGGMNTEAFF
TRBV9	CASSVEAGGPYNEQFF
TRBV4-1	CASSQDCSCNNEQFF
TRBV6-6	CASSGQAPYNEQFF
TRBV5-8	CASSLVAGSPYEQYF
TRBV4-1	CASSQPGLPPLVQYF
TRBV29-1	CSVEIFDNEQFF
TRBV2	CAGKPGSTEAFF
TRBV18	CASSPSGHPEAFF
TRBV9	CASSVEQFGETQYF
TRBV6-5	CASTSGVNTEAFF
TRBV19	CASSVTGTRGSPLHF
TRBV7-9	CASSFSYNEQFF
TRBV10-3	CATATLGQFF
TRBV7-9	CASSLDPLRDGEKLFF
TRBV7-3	CASSLGLWAHEQYF
TRBV7-2	CASSFWRAAPNSPLHF
TRBV5-1	CASSVMATPSTDTQYF
TRBV5-6	CASSSRDGQVDTQYF
TRBV7-9	CASSSLGGPPNYGYTF
TRBV2	CASSLGLHYGYTF
TRBV6-6	CASSYRAANTGELFF
TRBV7-9	CASSSMGGYNSPLHF
TRBV6-6	CASSNHPSGELFF
TRBV21-1	CASSKVWRNYEQYF
TRBV6-6	CASRPGPPWGEQYF
TRBV29-1	CSAFGAGGNNEQFF
TRBV19	CASPQVTNTGELFF
TRBV27	CASSLRVRVYEQYF
TRBV6-6	CASTISPYNEQFF
TRBV7-8	CASSGSGPYEQYF
TRBV5-1	CASSPGTDFYNEQFF
TRBV4-3	CASSQVRGSNSPLHF
TRBV4-1	CASSHSPSYEQYF
TRBV2	CASSEALPGRVTKTQYF
TRBV5-4	CASRSGTGGFYEQYF
TRBV7-8	CASSLAGGDTQYF
TRBV4-2	CASSPGVGAYEQYF
TRBV4-1	CASSQARGETELFF
TRBV7-3	CASSSTGVPEAFF
TRBV7-9	CASSLFGQPQHF
TRBV7-9	CASSSPTPFYEQYF
TRBV7-2	CATGNNEQFF
TRBV5-7	CASSPRTESYGYTF
TRBV7-9	CASSLAPVSYGYTF
TRBV5-6	CASSLWHQDTEAFF
TRBV5-1	CASSLWIPGPPTGYYGYTF
TRBV5-5	CASSQGVRYEQYF
TRBV9	CASRGVGGGRDYEQYF
TRBV6-5	CARRRPIGPTIYF
TRBV9	CASSVLLDPDNEQFF
TRBV5-8	CASSTGLNYGYTF
TRBV5-1	CASSLRTGPGNTIYF
TRBV20-1	CSVLGTYEQYF
TRBV13	CASSRGRQGPYEQYF
TRBV7-4	CASSLWDEQYF
TRBV4-3	CASSQDRIGPYEQYF
TRBV10-3	CAISGRDTEAKNIQYF
TRBV6-6	CASRTGDSPQETQYF
TRBV6-5	CASSPGTGGLTLHF